This TCR beta chain comes out of a study of early T cells in non-severe SARS-CoV-2 infection. Study details: RNA in bulk from unsorted whole blood was sequenced, and chains were unpaired. Findings of the study overall: The VDJdb matching leaned toward anti-spike CD8 responses and overlooked private and CD4 specificities.

Unique molecular identifiers (one per individual cDNA molecule) were attached. MiXCR was run by TCRdb on the 5' RACE reads, yielding one entry per CDR3 protein. The sample has 50,000 to 80,000 distinct CDR3 sequences; around 4.7% are singletons. Trimming cost V 4 bases and J 5 bases, with 12 bases left between them. CDR3 size: 13 residues. CDR1 and CDR2 (germline): DFQATT, SNEGSKA (reference sequence). In this sample, this clonotype turned up many times. The antigen remains undetermined. The sequenced sample consisted of whole blood. This clonotype was sampled from an adult who was a healthcare worker with PCR-confirmed SARS-CoV-2 infection or an uninfected control (not recorded which). V gene TRBV20-1 combines with J gene TRBJ2-1; tentative D call: TRBD1 (6 bases). This CDR3 reads CSAIRDTDNEQFF. CDR3 sequence (DNA): TGCAGTGCTATCCGGGACACCGACAATGAGCAGTTCTTC.